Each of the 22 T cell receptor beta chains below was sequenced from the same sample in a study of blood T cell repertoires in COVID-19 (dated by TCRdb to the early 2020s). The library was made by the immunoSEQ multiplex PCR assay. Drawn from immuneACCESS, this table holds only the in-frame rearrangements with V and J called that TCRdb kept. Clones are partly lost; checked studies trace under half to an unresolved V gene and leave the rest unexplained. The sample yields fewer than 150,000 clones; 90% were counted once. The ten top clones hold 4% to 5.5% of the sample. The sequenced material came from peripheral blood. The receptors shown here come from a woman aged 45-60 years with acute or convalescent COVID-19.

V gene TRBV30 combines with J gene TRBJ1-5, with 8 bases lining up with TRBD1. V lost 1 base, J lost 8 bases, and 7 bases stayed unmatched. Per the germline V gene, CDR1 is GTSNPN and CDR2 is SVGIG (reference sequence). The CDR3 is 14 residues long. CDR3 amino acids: CAWSGDRGSEPQHF. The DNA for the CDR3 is TGTGCCTGGAGTGGAGACAGGGGCAGTGAGCCCCAGCATTTT.

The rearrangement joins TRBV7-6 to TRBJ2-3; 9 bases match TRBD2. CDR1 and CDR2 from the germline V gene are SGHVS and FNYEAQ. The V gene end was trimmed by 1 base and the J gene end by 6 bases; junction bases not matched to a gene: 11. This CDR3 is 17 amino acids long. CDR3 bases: TGTGCCAGCAGCTTAGGACGGGGTAGCGGGAGTTGGGATACGCAGTATTTT. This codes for CASSLGRGSGSWDTQYF.

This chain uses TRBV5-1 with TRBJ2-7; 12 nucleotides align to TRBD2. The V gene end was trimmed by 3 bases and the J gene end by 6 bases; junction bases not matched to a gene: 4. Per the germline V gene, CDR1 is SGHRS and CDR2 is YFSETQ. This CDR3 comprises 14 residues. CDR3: CASSSPGLAGEQYF. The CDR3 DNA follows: TGCGCCAGCAGCTCGCCGGGACTAGCGGGCGAGCAGTACTTC.

The CDR3 DNA follows: TGTGCCAGCAGTTTAACTGATCAGCCCCAGCATTTT. Residues: CASSLTDQPQHF. J is TRBJ1-5 and V is TRBV28, with D unclear. The CDR3 has 12 amino acids. Germline values: CDR1 MDHEN, CDR2 SYDVKM. V gave up 2 bases and J gave up 5 bases, with 4 bases separating them.

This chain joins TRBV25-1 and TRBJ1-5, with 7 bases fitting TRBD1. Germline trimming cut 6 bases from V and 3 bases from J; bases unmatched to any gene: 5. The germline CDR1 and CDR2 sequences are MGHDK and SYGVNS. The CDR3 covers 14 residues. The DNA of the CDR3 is TGTGCCAGCAGCCAGACAGGGCTCAATCAGCCCCAGCATTTT. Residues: CASSQTGLNQPQHF.

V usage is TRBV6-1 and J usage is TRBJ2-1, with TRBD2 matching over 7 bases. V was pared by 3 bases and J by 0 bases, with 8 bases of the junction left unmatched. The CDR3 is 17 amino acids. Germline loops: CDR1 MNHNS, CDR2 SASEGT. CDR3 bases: TGTGCCAGCAGTGAGGAAGTGGGCGGGAGCTCCTACAATGAGCAGTTCTTC. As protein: CASSEEVGGSSYNEQFF.

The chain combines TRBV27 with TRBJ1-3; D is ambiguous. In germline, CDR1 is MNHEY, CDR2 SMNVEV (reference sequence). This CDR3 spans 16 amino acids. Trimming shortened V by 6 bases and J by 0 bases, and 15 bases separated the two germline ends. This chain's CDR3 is CASRPSGASSGNTIYF. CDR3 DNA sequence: TGTGCCAGCAGACCGTCTGGAGCGAGCTCTGGAAACACCATATATTTT.

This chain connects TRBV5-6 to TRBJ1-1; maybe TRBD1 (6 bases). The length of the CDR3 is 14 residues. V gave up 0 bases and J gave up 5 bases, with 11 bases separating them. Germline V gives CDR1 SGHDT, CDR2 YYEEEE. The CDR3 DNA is TGTGCCAGCAGCTTGGGCGGGAGGGGGACTGAAGCTTTCTTT. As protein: CASSLGGRGTEAFF.

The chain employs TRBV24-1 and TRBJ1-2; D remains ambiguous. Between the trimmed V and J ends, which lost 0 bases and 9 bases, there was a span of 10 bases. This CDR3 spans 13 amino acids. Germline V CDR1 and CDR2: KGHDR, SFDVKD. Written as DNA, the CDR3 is TGTGCCACCAGTGATTTGCACGGGTATAGCTACACCTTC. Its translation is CATSDLHGYSYTF.

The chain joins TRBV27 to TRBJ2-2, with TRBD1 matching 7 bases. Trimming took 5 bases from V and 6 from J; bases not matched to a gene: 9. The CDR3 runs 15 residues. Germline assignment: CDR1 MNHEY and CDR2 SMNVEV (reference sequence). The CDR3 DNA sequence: TGTGCCAGCAGTCTAACAGGGGAAGGGGCCGGGGAGCTGTTTTTT. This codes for CASSLTGEGAGELFF.

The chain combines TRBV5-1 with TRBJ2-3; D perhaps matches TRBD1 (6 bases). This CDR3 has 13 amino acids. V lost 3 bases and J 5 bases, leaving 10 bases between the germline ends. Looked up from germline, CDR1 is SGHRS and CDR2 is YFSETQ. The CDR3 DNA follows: TGCGCCAGCAGCTCAGGACAGAGAGATACGCAGTATTTT. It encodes CASSSGQRDTQYF.

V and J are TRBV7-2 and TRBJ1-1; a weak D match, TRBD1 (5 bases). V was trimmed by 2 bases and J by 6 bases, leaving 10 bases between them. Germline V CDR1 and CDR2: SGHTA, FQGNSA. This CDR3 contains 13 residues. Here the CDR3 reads CASSLRGVAEAFF. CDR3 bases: TGTGCCAGCAGCTTACGGGGGGTCGCTGAAGCTTTCTTT.

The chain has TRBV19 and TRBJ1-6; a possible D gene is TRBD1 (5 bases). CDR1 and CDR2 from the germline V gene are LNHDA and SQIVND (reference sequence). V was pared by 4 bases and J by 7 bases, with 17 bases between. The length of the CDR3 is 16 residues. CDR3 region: CASSTYGGPGNSPLHF. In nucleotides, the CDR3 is TGTGCCAGTAGTACCTACGGGGGACCCGGCAATTCACCCCTCCACTTT. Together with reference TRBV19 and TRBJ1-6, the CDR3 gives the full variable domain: DGGITQSPKYLFRKEGQNVTLSCEQNLNHDAMYWYRQDPGQGLRLIYYSQIVNDFQKGDIAEGYSVSREKKESFPLTVTSAQKNPTAFYLCASSTYGGPGNSPLHFGNGTRLTVT.

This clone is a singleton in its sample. The CDR3 is CASSLQGDSSPLHF. The CDR3 nucleotides read TGTGCCAGCAGCTTACAGGGGGATAGTTCACCCCTCCACTTT. The chain carries TRBV3-1 (or the pseudogene TRBV3-2) and TRBJ1-6; TRBD1 matches 8 bases. The V and J ends lost 5 bases and 9 bases, in that order; junction bases with no gene match: 6. This CDR3 has 14 residues. Germline V lookup: CDR1 LGHDT, CDR2 YNNKEL (reference sequence).

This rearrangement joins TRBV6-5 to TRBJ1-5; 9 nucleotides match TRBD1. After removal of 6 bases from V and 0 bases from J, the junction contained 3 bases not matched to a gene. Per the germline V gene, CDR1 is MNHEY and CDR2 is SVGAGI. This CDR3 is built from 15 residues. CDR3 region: CASRPDRGSNQPQHF. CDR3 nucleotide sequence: TGTGCCAGCAGACCGGACAGGGGTAGCAATCAGCCCCAGCATTTT.

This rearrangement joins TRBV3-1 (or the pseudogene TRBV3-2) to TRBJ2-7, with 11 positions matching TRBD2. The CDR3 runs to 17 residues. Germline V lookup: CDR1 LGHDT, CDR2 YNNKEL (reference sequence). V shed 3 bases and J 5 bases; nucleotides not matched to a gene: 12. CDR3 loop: CASSHNYLAGGMDEQYF. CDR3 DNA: TGTGCCAGCAGCCACAACTATCTAGCGGGGGGAATGGACGAGCAGTACTTC.

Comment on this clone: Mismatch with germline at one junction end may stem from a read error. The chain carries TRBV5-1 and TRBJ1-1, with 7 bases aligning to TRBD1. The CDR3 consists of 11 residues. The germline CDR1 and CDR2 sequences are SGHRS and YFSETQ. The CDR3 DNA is TGCGCCAGCAGCCCCCGGGACAGCATTTCGTTT. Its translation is CASSPRDSISF. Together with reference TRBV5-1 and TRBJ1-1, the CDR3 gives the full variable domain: KAGVTQTPRYLIKTRGQQVTLSCSPISGHRSVSWYQQTPGQGLQFLFEYFSETQRNKGNFPGRFSGRQFSNSRSEMNVSTLELGDSALYLCASSPRDSISFGQGTRLTVV.

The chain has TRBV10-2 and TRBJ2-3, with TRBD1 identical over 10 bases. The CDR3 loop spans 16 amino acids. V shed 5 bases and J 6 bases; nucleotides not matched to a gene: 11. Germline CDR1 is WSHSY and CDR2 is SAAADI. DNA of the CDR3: TGCGCCAGCAGTCAGCCCCGGGACAGGGGAGGGGATACGCAGTATTTT. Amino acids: CASSQPRDRGGDTQYF.

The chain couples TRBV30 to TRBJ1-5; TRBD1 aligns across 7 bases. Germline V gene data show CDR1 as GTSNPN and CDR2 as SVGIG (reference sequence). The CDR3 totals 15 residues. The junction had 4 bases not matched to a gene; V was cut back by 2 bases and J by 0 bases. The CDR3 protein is CAWSPGQSSNQPQHF. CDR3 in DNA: TGTGCCTGGAGTCCGGGACAGTCTAGCAATCAGCCCCAGCATTTT.

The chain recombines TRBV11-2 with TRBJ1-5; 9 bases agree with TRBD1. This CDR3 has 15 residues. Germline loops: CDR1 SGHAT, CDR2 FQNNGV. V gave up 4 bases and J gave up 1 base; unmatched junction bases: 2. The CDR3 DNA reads TGTGCCAGCAGCTCGGGACAGGGCAGCAATCAGCCCCAGCATTTT. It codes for CASSSGQGSNQPQHF.

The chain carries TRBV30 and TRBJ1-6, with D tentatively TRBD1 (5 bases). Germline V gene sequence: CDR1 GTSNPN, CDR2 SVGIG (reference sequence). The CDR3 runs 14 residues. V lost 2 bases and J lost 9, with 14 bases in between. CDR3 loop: CAWSTGGGTSPLHF. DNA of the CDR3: TGTGCCTGGAGTACTGGCGGGGGAACTTCACCCCTCCACTTT.

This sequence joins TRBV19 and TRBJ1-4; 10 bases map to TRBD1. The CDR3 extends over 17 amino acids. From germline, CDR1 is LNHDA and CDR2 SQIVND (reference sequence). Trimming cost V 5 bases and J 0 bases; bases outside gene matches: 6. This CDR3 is CASSPRDRGATNEKLFF. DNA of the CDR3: TGTGCCAGTAGTCCCCGGGACAGGGGAGCAACTAATGAAAAACTGTTTTTT.